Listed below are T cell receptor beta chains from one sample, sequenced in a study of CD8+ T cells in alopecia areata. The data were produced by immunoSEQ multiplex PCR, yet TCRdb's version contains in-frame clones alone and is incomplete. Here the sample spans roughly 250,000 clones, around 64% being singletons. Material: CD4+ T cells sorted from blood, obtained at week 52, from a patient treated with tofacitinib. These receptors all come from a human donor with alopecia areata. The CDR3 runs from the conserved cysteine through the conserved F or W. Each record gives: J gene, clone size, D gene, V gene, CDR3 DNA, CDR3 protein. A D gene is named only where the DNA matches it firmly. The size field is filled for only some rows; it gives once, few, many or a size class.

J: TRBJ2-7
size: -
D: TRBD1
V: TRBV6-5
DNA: TGTGCCAGCAGTTACACCAGGGGGCCCTACGAGCAGTACTTC
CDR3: CASSYTRGPYEQYF

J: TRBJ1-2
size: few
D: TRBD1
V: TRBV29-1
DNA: TGCAGCGTCCATACGGGACAGAGCTATGGCTACACCTTC
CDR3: CSVHTGQSYGYTF

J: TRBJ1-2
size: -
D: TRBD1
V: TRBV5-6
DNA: TGTGCCAGCAGCGGGGACAGAGGTTACTATGGCTACACCTTC
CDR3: CASSGDRGYYGYTF

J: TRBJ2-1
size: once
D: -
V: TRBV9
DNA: TGTGCCAGCAGCTCTCGAACCCATGGGGATGAGCAGTTCTTC
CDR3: CASSSRTHGDEQFF

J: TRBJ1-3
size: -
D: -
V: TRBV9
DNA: TGTGCCAGCAGCGTAGACTCTGGAAACACCATATATTTT
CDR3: CASSVDSGNTIYF

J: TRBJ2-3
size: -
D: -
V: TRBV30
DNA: TGTGCCTCCTCCGGGAGTGCGAATACGCAGTATTTT
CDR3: CASSGSANTQYF

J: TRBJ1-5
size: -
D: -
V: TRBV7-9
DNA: TGTGCCAGCAGTCAGAGACAAAGCAATCAGCCCCAGCATTTT
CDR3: CASSQRQSNQPQHF

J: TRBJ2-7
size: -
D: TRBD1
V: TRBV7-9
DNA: TGTGCCAGCAGCATCCAGGGGGCACGAGAGCAGTACTTC
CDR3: CASSIQGAREQYF

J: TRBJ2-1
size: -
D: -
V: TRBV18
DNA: TGTGCCAGCTCACCACGGGCGGGAGAGCAGTTCTTC
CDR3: CASSPRAGEQFF

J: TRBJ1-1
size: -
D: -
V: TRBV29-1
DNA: TGCAGCGTTGAACCAGGCTCCTTGAACACTGAAGCTTTCTTT
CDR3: CSVEPGSLNTEAFF

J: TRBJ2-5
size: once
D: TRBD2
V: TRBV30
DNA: TGTGCCTGGGAGCGGGGCCAGGAGACCCAGTACTTC
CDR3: CAWERGQETQYF

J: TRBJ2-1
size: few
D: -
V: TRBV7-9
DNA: TGTGCCAGCAGCTTAGAGGTTCGGGATAGGCAGTTCTTC
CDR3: CASSLEVRDRQFF

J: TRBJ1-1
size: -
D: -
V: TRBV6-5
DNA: TGTGCCAGCAGTTACTCGCGAATTAACACTGAAGCTTTCTTT
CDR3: CASSYSRINTEAFF

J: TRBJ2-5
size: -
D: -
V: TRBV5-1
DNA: TGCGCCAGCAGCTCTCCGCAAGAGACCCAGTACTTC
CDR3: CASSSPQETQYF

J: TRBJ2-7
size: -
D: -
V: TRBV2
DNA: TGTGCCAGCAAAGATGACAACGAGCAGTACTTC
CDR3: CASKDDNEQYF

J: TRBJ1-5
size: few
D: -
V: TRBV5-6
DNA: TGTGCCAGCAGCTTGCGCAGAGCCCCCAATCAGCCCCAGCATTTT
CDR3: CASSLRRAPNQPQHF

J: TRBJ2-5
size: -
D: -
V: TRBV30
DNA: TGTGCCTGGGGGGGGTCGTCGTCAGAGACCCAGTACTTC
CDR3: CAWGGSSSETQYF

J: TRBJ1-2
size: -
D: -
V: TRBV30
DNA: TGTGCCTGGATCACCCTAGCTAGGACACCTTGGAGCGGCTACACCTTC
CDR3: CAWITLARTPWSGYTF

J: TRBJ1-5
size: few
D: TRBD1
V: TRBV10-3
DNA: TGTGCCATCAGTGAGTCCGGGACAGGGGCGAATAGCAATCAGCCCCAGCATTTT
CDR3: CAISESGTGANSNQPQHF

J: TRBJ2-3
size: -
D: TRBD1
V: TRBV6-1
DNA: TGTGCCAGCAGTGAATTGGACAGGGCGGGTACGCAGTATTTT
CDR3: CASSELDRAGTQYF

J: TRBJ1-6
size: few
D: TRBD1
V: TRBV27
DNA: TGTGCCAGCAGTGGACGCCGGGACAGGGAAAATTCACCCCTCCACTTT
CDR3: CASSGRRDRENSPLHF

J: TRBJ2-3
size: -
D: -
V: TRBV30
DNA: TGTGCCTGGAGTGTCAGGGCCTCAGATACGCAGTATTTT
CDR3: CAWSVRASDTQYF

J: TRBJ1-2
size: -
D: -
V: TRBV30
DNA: TGTGCCTGGGGCGTTCAGTATGGCTACACCTTC
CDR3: CAWGVQYGYTF

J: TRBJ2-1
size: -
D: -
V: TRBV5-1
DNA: TGCGCCAGCAGCGCCCAAGGGGGGAGCTCCTACAATGAGCAGTTCTTC
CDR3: CASSAQGGSSYNEQFF

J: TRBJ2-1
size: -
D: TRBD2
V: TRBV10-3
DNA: TGTGCCATCAGTGGAAGGGGACCGGGGGGGCGAATCTACAATGAGCAGTTCTTC
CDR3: CAISGRGPGGRIYNEQFF

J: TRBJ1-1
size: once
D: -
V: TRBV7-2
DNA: TGTGCCAGCAGCTTAGTTGTTGTGAACACTGAAGCTTTCTTT
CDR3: CASSLVVVNTEAFF

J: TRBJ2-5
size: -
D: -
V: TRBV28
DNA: TGTGCCAGCAGGGTGGAGGGGGCGAAGACCCAGTACTTC
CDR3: CASRVEGAKTQYF

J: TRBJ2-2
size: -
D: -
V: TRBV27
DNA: TGTGCCAGCAGACGGAACACCGGGGAGCTGTTTTTT
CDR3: CASRRNTGELFF

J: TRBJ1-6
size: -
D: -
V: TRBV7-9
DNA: TGTGCCAGCAGCTATCAGAGCTCCTATAATTCACCCCTCCACTTT
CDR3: CASSYQSSYNSPLHF

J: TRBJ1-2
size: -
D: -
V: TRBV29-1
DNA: TGCAGCGTTGAACGAAGGGTGGAATTCCGTGGCTACACCTTC
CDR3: CSVERRVEFRGYTF

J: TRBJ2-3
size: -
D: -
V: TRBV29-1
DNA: TGCAGCGCCGGGCACGGGGCAAGCACAGATACGCAGTATTTT
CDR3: CSAGHGASTDTQYF

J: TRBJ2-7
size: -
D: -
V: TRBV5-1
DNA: TGCGCCAGCAGCTCCCGGGACTTCTCCTACGAGCAGTACTTC
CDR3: CASSSRDFSYEQYF

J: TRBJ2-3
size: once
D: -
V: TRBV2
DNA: TGTGCCATCACGGGGACCACTGGCACAGATACGCAGTATTTT
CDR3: CAITGTTGTDTQYF

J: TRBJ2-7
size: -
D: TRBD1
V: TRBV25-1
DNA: TGTGCCAGCAGTGCCTCCGGGACAGGGTTGTACGAGCAGTACTTC
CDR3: CASSASGTGLYEQYF

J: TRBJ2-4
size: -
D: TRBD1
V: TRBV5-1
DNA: TGCGCCAGCAGCTTGGCACAGGGGGAAAACATTCAGTACTTC
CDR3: CASSLAQGENIQYF

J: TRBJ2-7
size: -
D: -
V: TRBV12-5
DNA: TGTGCTAGTGGTTTGGCTTCATGGTCCCCCCTCTACGAGCAGTACTTC
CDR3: CASGLASWSPLYEQYF

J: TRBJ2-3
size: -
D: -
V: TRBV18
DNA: TGTGCCAGCTCACCAGCAGATAGGCTGAGCACAGATACGCAGTATTTT
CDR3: CASSPADRLSTDTQYF

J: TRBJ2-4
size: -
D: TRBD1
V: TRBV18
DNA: TGTGCCAGCTCACCCTCCGGACAGGCTGTCGGAAACATTCAGTACTTC
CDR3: CASSPSGQAVGNIQYF

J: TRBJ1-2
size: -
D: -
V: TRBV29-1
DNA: TGCAGCGTTGAAGAGCCACAGGTCTATGGCTACACCTTC
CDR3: CSVEEPQVYGYTF